This T cell receptor beta chain was captured by sequencing in a study of T cells in Graves' hyperthyroidism and ophthalmopathy (dated by TCRdb to the late 2010s). With respect to the entire study: Peripheral blood was collected at initial diagnosis, before any treatment. For training and testing, the 100 or so patients in the discovery cohort were randomly divided in a 7:3 ratio. In addition, the study compared T-cell repertoires in thyroid tissue and in blood from roughly 6 Graves' hyperthyroidism patients. An independent validation cohort of 18 to 20 hyperthyroidism patients and some 15 patients who later progressed to ophthalmopathy tested prospective prediction of ophthalmopathy. After blood sampling, hyperthyroidism patients were treated with methimazole at a starting dose of 30 mg daily, and ophthalmopathy patients were treated with high-dose intravenous methylprednisolone. To identify distinguishing TCR V-J signatures, a discovery cohort of around 100 patients was used, comprising 43 with Graves' ophthalmopathy and around 60 with stable Graves' hyperthyroidism. TCR Vbeta CDR3 sequencing of fewer than 150 peripheral blood samples (43 ophthalmopathy, under 80 hyperthyroidism and roughly 17 progressor patients) is reported in the paper. The research as a whole found: In validation, the model predicted progression to ophthalmopathy with around 71% sensitivity and less than 75% specificity, a median of approximately 6.7 months before onset. Sample size was not statistically predetermined, and blinding of investigators to group allocation was not performed. A 13 V-J signature model separated ophthalmopathy from stable hyperthyroidism, with about 88% sensitivity and roughly 82% specificity in cross-validation and 80%/75% in testing. Blood samples also contained most of the expanded thyroid clonotypes (frequency above 0.001), which suggests that blood repertoires may reflect thyroid immune responses.

This clonotype was recorded many times. Its specific antigen is unknown. No qualities accompany the bases; no much larger clone lies one base away. Ophthalmopathy patients had moderately to severely active disease, Clinical Activity Score of at least 3, NOSPECS grade of at least 4, and duration under 3 months. Patients with uncontrolled infections, other autoimmune diseases, pregnancy or lactation were excluded. Clinical symptoms, serum thyroxine and TRAb, thyroid ultrasound, and orbital computed tomography formed the basis for the diagnoses. Ficoll-Paque density gradient centrifugation was used to isolate PBMCs from around 10 ml of fresh peripheral blood. Total RNA was extracted using Trizol reagent, and RNA quality was assessed on an Agilent 2100 Bioanalyzer. TCR beta CDR3 regions were amplified from RNA transcripts. The TCR CDR3 was subjected to a first round of RT-PCR using the HTBI primer set and the Qiagen OneStep RT-PCR kit. A second multiplex PCR round built the libraries, followed by size selection and purification. Paired-end sequencing of the libraries was performed with 100 bp reads on an Illumina HiSeq2000. Under the source paper's analysis protocol: Raw data were processed with SOAPnuke, discarding reads with adapters, uncalled bases, mean Phred below 15, or no exact constant-primer or identifier match. COPE v1.2.5 was used to merge the high-quality paired reads, and each unique nucleotide sequence was defined as a clonotype. MiTCR v1.1 was used to align the clonotypes against IMGT TRBV, TRBD and TRBJ reference segments. The analysis was restricted to V-J combinations with a frequency above 0.0001, which together covered 99.2% of the repertoires. A TCS score was defined as the ratio of F50 (clonal expansion) to E x V (chaos), with BLOSUM62-based TCRdist applied between CDR3 peptides within each V-J. Welch's t-statistics and random forest reduced 450 to 600 V-J features to about 13, which were used in a naive Bayes classifier (R e1071). Using fastp at Q25 and MiXCR, TCRdb reprocessed the public reads and kept productive beta chains. Rows are unified per CDR3 protein, each entry keeping the most common DNA and genes. TCRdb, rather than the study authors, made the V and J calls. A total of 400,000 to 600,000 distinct CDR3 sequences appear in this sample, more than 15% of them only once. Jointly, the top ten make up approximately 32% of the sample.

The sample was blood. The TCR was taken from a woman aged 25 to 39 with Graves' ophthalmopathy.

The DNA is as follows: TGTGCCAGCAGCTTAGCCCTCACAGATACGCAGTATTTT. The encoded protein is CASSLALTDTQYF. Recombination joined TRBV7-2 with TRBJ2-3, with the identity of the D gene unclear. Trimming removed 0 bases from V and 2 bases from J, leaving 3 bases between the germline ends. Sequences SGHTA (CDR1) and FQGNSA (CDR2) are obtained from the germline V gene. Counted from cysteine to phenylalanine, this CDR3 has 13 amino acids. CDR3 DNA only is kept here, 39 bases in frame from base 1.